The sequence of this T cell receptor (beta chain) was determined in a study of response to subunit inactivated influenza vaccine. Germline-derived CDR1 and CDR2 are DFQATT and SNEGSKA (reference sequence). The CDR3 consists of 15 residues. The ends were cut back, 3 bases at V and 0 bases at J, with 14 bases in the middle. TCRdb reanalysed the RT-PCR reads using MiXCR and keeps one entry per CDR3 protein. The sample consists of 500,000 or so distinct CDR3 sequences, approximately 15% of them appearing once. The input for sequencing was CD4+ T cells sorted from PBMCs, taken less than 25 months after vaccination. The V gene is TRBV20-1, the J gene TRBJ2-5; tentatively, D is TRBD2 (6 bases). The clonotype comes from a man aged 50-75 years who received an inactivated influenza vaccine. CDR3 DNA: TGCAGTGCTAGGGGGGTCGGGACTGACCAAGAGACCCAGTACTTC. It encodes CSARGVGTDQETQYF.